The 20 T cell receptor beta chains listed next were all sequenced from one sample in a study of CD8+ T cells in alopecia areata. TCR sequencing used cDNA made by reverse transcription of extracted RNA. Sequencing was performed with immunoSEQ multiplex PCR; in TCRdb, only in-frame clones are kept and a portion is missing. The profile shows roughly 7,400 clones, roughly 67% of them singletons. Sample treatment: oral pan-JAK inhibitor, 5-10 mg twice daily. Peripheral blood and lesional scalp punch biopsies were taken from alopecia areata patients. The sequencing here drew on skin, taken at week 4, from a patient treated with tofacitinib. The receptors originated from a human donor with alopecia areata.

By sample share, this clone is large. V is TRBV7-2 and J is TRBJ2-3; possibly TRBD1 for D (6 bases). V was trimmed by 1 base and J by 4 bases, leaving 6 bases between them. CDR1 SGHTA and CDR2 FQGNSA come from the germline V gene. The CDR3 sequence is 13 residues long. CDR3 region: CASSLDRADTQYF. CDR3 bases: TGTGCCAGCAGCTTAGACAGGGCAGATACGCAGTATTTT.

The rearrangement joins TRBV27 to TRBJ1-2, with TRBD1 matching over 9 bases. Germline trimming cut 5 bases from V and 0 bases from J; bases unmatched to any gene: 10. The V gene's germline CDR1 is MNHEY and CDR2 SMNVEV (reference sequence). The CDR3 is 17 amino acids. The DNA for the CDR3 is TGTGCCAGCAGTACCACCGGGACAGGGAGTGCTAACTATGGCTACACCTTC. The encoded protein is CASSTTGTGSANYGYTF.

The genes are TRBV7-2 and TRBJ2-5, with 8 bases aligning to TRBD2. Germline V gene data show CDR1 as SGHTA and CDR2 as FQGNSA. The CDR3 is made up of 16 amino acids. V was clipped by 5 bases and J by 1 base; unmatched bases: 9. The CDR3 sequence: CASSPTFSGVQETQYF. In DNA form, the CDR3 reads TGTGCCAGCAGCCCAACTTTTAGCGGGGTCCAAGAGACCCAGTACTTC.

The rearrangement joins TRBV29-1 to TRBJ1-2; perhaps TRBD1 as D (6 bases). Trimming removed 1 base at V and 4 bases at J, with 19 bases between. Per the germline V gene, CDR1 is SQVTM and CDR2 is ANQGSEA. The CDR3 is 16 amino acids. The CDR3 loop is CSVEGSSLGAFYGYTF. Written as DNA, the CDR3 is TGCAGCGTTGAAGGGTCGTCCTTGGGGGCATTCTATGGCTACACCTTC. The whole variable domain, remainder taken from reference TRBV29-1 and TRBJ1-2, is SAVISQKPSRDICQRGTSLTIQCQVDSQVTMMFWYRQQPGQSLTLIATANQGSEATYESGFVIDKFPISRPNLTFSTLTVSNMSPEDSSIYLCSVEGSSLGAFYGYTFGSGTRLTVV.

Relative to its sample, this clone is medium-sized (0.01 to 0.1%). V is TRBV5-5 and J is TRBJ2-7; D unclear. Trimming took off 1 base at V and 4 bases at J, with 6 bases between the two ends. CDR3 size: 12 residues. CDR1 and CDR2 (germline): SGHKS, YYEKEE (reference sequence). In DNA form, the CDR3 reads TGTGCCAGCAGCTTGATGGTTTACGAGCAGTACTTC. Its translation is CASSLMVYEQYF.

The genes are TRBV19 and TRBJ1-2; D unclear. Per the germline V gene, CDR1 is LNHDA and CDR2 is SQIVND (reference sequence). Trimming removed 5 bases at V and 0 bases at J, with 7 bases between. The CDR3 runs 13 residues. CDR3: CASSAQTNYGYTF. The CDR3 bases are TGTGCCAGTAGTGCACAAACTAACTATGGCTACACCTTC.

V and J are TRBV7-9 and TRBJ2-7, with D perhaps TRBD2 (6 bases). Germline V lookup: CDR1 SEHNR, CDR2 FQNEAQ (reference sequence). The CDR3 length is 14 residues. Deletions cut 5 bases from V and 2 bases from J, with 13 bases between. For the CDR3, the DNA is TGTGCCAGCAGCGGGTCTGGCGGGACCTACGAGCAGTACTTC. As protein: CASSGSGGTYEQYF.

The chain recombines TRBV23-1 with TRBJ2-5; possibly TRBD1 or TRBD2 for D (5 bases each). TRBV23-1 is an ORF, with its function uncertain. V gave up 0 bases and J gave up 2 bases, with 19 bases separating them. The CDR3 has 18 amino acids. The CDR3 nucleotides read TGCGCCAGCAGTCAATCGAGGTTCGCAGGGACGGGACAAGAGACCCAGTACTTC. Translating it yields CASSQSRFAGTGQETQYF.

CDR3 loop: CSVGDRALGYTF. DNA of the CDR3: TGCAGCGTGGGGGACAGGGCTCTTGGCTACACCTTC. The V gene is TRBV29-1, the J gene TRBJ1-2; 9 positions agree with TRBD1. This CDR3 region has 12 residues. The V and J ends lost 6 bases and 7 bases, in that order; junction bases with no gene match: 6. Germline V lookup: CDR1 SQVTM, CDR2 ANQGSEA.

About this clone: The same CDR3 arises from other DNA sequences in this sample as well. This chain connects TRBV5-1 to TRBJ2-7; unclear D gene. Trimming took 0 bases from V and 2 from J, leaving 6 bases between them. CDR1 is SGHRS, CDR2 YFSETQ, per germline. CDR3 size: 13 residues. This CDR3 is CASSLGSPYEQYF. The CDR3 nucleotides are TGCGCCAGCAGCTTGGGGTCCCCCTACGAGCAGTACTTC.

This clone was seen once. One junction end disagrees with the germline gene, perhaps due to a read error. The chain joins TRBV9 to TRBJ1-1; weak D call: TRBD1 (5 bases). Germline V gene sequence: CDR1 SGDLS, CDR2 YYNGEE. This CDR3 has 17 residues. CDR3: CASSVGTLQAMNTEASF. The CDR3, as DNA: TGTGCCAGCAGCGTAGGGACCCTACAGGCGATGAACACTGAAGCTTCCTTT.

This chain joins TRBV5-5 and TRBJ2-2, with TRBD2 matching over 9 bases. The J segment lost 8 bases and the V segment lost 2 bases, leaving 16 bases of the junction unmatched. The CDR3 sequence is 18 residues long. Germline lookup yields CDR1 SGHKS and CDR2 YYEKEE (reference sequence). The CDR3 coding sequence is TGTGCCAGCAGCTTCTCTCCCCCGGCTAGCGGGACGCTGGGGGAGCTGTTTTTT. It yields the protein CASSFSPPASGTLGELFF.

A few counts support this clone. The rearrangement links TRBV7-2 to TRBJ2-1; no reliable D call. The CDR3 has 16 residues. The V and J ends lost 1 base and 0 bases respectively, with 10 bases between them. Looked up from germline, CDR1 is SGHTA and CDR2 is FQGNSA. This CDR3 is CASSLGADRSYNEQFF. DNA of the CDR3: TGTGCCAGCAGCTTAGGGGCAGATCGCTCCTACAATGAGCAGTTCTTC.

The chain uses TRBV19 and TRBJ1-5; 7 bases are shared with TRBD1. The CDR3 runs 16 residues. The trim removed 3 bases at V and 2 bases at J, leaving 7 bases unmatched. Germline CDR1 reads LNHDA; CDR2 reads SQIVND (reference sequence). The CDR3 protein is CASSILGTARNQPQHF. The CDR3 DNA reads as TGTGCCAGTAGTATTCTCGGGACAGCACGCAATCAGCCCCAGCATTTT. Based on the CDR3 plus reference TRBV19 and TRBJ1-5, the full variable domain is DGGITQSPKYLFRKEGQNVTLSCEQNLNHDAMYWYRQDPGQGLRLIYYSQIVNDFQKGDIAEGYSVSREKKESFPLTVTSAQKNPTAFYLCASSILGTARNQPQHFGDGTRLSIL.

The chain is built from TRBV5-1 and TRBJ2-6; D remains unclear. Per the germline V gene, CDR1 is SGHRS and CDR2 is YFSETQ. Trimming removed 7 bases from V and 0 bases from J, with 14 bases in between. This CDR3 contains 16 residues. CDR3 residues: CASRPATLSGANVLTF. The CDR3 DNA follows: TGCGCCAGCCGCCCAGCCACCCTCTCTGGGGCCAACGTCCTGACTTTC.

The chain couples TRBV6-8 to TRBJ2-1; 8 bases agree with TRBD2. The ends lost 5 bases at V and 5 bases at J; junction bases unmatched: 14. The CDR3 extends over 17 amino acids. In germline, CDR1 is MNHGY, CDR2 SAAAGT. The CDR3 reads CASSPHKPGLVDNEQFF. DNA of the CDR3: TGTGCCAGCAGTCCTCATAAACCGGGACTAGTTGACAATGAGCAGTTCTTC.

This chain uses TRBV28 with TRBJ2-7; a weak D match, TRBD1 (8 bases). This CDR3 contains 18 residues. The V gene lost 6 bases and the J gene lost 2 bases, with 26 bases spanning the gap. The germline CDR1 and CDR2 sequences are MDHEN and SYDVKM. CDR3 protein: CASSRPTLWTGRAYEQYF. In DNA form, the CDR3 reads TGTGCCAGCAGCCGACCGACTCTTTGGACAGGGAGGGCCTACGAGCAGTACTTC. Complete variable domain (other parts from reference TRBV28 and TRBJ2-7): DVKVTQSSRYLVKRTGEKVFLECVQDMDHENMFWYRQDPGLGLRLIYFSYDVKMKEKGDIPEGYSVSREKKERFSLILESASTNQTSMYLCASSRPTLWTGRAYEQYFGPGTRLTVT.

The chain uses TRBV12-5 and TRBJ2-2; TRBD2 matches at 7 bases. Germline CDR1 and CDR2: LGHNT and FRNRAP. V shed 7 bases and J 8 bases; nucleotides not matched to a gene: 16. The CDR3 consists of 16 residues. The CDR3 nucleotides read TGTGCTAGTGCCAACCTTGACGGGGGGATTGCTGGGGAGCTGTTTTTT. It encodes CASANLDGGIAGELFF.

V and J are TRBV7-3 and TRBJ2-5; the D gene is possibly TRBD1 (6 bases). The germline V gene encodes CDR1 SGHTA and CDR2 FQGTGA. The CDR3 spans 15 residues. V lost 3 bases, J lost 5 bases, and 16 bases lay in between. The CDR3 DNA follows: TGTGCCAGCAGCTTCGGTACAGGGCGGCGGGAGACCCAGTACTTC. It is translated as CASSFGTGRRETQYF.

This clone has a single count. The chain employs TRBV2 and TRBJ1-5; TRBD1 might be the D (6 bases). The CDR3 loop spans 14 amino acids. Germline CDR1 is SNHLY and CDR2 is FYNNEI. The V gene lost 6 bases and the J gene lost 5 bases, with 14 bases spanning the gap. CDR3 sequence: CASSPDSLYQPQHF. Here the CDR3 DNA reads TGTGCCAGCAGCCCGGACAGCCTCTATCAGCCCCAGCATTTT.